The 17 T cell receptor beta chains below were found in one sample sequenced in a study of blood T cells in healthy people across ages. A second PCR, run for about 7 to 11 cycles, used a sample-barcoded 5' primer plus a J-beta primer mix. TCRdb itself ran the 5' RACE reads through MiXCR, one entry per CDR3 protein. The sample consists of about 1,600,000 distinct CDR3 sequences, around two fifths of them appearing once. Sequenced input: blood. The receptors derive from a woman aged 18 to 35 in good health.

V and J are TRBV20-1 and TRBJ2-5; the D gene could be TRBD1 or TRBD2 (5 bases each). The ends were cut back, 0 bases at V and 3 bases at J, with 17 bases in the middle. Germline CDR1 and CDR2: DFQATT and SNEGSKA (reference sequence). The CDR3 sequence is 16 residues long. CDR3 bases: TGCAGTGCTAGAGACCCACTCGGGGCAGCGAAAGAGACCCAGTACTTC. This encodes CSARDPLGAAKETQYF.

On this clonotype itself: It may be a read error: a sequence one base away is much more abundant. The chain links TRBV12-3 or TRBV12-4 to TRBJ2-3; D gene unclear. The CDR3 runs to 12 residues. Here the CDR3 DNA reads TGTGCCTGCAGTCGTTCCCAGGATACGCAGTATTTT. It translates to CACSRSQDTQYF.

The chain joins TRBV20-1 to TRBJ2-1; TRBD1 matches at 10 bases. CDR1 DFQATT and CDR2 SNEGSKA come from the germline V gene (reference sequence). V dropped 8 bases and J dropped 7; count of bases not matched to a gene: 11. CDR3 length equals 14 residues. The CDR3 DNA follows: TGCAGTTCTCAGGGACAGGGGAGAGTAAATGAGCAGTTCTTC. It is translated as CSSQGQGRVNEQFF.

This sequence joins TRBV3-1 and TRBJ2-7; D is perhaps TRBD1 or TRBD2 (5 bases each). This CDR3 has 15 amino acids. V was trimmed by 0 bases and J by 3 bases, leaving 12 bases between them. Germline V lookup: CDR1 LGHDT, CDR2 YNNKEL (reference sequence). The CDR3 region has the DNA TGTGCCAGCAGCCAAGATAGGGACCGAAACTACGAGCAGTACTTC. This sequence encodes CASSQDRDRNYEQYF.

The chain employs TRBV21-1 and TRBJ1-2; the D segment call TRBD1 is taken from the table without a DNA check. TRBV21-1 is a documented pseudogene. The CDR3 spans 14 residues. The DNA of the CDR3 is TGTGCCGGCAGCAAAGTGGTAACCGAGGGGGGCTACACCTTC. Residues: CAGSKVVTEGGYTF.

The rearrangement uses TRBV27 and TRBJ2-7, with TRBD2 matching 14 bases. The CDR3 covers 14 residues. With V trimmed by 8 bases and J by 11 bases, 11 bases remained unmatched. Germline lookup yields CDR1 MNHEY and CDR2 SMNVEV (reference sequence). CDR3 DNA: TGTGCCAGCGGCAGGGGGGGACTAGCGGGAGAGGAGTACTTC. This translates into CASGRGGLAGEEYF.

This chain links TRBV7-3 with TRBJ2-3; TRBD1 agrees at 8 bases. Trimming took 2 bases from V and 1 from J; bases not matched to a gene: 11. Germline CDR1 and CDR2: SGHTA and FQGTGA. This CDR3 region has 18 residues. CDR3 bases: TGTGCCAGCAGCTTACATCCCAAGGGACAGGCTGGCACAGATACGCAGTATTTT. It codes for CASSLHPKGQAGTDTQYF.

The sample holds many counts of this clonotype. The rearrangement joins TRBV10-3 to TRBJ2-3; 14 nucleotides align to TRBD2. The CDR3 length is 14 residues. Per the germline V gene, CDR1 is ENHRY and CDR2 is SYGVKD. Trimming cost V 10 bases and J 4 bases; bases outside gene matches: 4. Here the CDR3 reads CATSGLAGADTQYF. The CDR3 nucleotides are TGTGCCACATCGGGACTAGCGGGAGCAGATACGCAGTATTTT.

This chain connects TRBV6-4 to TRBJ1-5; D not resolved. The V end was cut by 5 bases, the J end by 7 bases, with 12 bases between. Germline-derived CDR1 and CDR2 are MRHNA and SNTAGT. The CDR3 is 13 amino acids. In nucleotides, the CDR3 is TGTGCCAGCAGTCAACAGCCAGACCAGCCCCAGCATTTT. This codes for CASSQQPDQPQHF.

This clonotype was observed a handful of times. The chain employs TRBV20-1 and TRBJ2-1, with 9 bases fitting TRBD1. J lost 6 bases, V lost 4 bases, and 10 bases had no gene match. The CDR3 consists of 15 residues. CDR1 is DFQATT, CDR2 SNEGSKA, per germline (reference sequence). The CDR3 coding sequence is TGCAGTGCTACCTCCGGGACAGGGTATAGCAATGAGCAGTTCTTC. This gives the protein CSATSGTGYSNEQFF.

Notes on this clonotype: Relative to the germline gene, one junction end is altered; a read error may explain this. V usage is TRBV10-3 and J usage is TRBJ2-2; perhaps TRBD1 as D (6 bases). Germline CDR1 reads ENHRY; CDR2 reads SYGVKD. The CDR3 is 14 amino acids. This CDR3 is CATSVDRNTGELFF. CDR3 in DNA: TGTGCCACCAGTGTGGACAGGAACACCGGGGAGCTGTTTTTT.

This chain connects TRBV5-1 to TRBJ2-7; TRBD2 matches at 10 bases. Trimming took 4 bases from V and 4 from J; bases not matched to a gene: 8. Germline CDR1 is SGHRS and CDR2 is YFSETQ. The CDR3 spans 15 residues. The CDR3 nucleotides are TGCGCCAGCAGCCCGGGCGCTAGCGGGAGTTACGAGCAGTACTTC. Protein product: CASSPGASGSYEQYF.

This clonotype was picked up a small number of times. The chain recombines TRBV11-2 with TRBJ2-3; D is ambiguous. V was cut by 5 bases and J by 4 bases, with 16 bases left in between. The CDR3 consists of 15 residues. Germline CDR1 is SGHAT and CDR2 is FQNNGV. For the CDR3, the DNA is TGTGCCAGCAGCCCCCTTTTCAGCAACCCAGATACGCAGTATTTT. Its protein is CASSPLFSNPDTQYF.

The chain uses TRBV9 and TRBJ1-2; D is possibly TRBD1 (5 bases). CDR3 length: 17 residues. Germline V gene sequence: CDR1 SGDLS, CDR2 YYNGEE. V lost 3 bases to trimming and J lost 4 bases, with 22 bases between them. CDR3 region: CASSAHPEAGSFYGYTF. The CDR3, as DNA: TGTGCCAGCAGCGCTCACCCGGAAGCAGGGAGCTTCTATGGCTACACCTTC.

The sample holds a few counts of this clonotype. This rearrangement joins TRBV20-1 to TRBJ2-5, with 10 positions matching TRBD2. The DNA end lines up better with TRBJ2-7; the J call may be wrong. The CDR3 covers 13 residues. From germline, CDR1 is DFQATT and CDR2 SNEGSKA (reference sequence). CDR3 sequence: CSASPGLATEQYF. The CDR3 region has the DNA TGCAGTGCTAGCCCGGGACTAGCGACCGAGCAGTACTTC.

The V call is TRBV20-1, the J call TRBJ2-1, with 7 positions matching TRBD2. With 6 bases clipped from V and 8 bases from J, the junction kept 13 bases outside the gene matches. Germline loops: CDR1 DFQATT, CDR2 SNEGSKA (reference sequence). The CDR3 totals 14 residues. CDR3 in amino acids: CSAQDGGSLHEQFF. DNA of the CDR3: TGCAGTGCCCAGGATGGCGGGAGTCTTCATGAGCAGTTCTTC.

V and J are TRBV10-3 and TRBJ2-5, with 8 bases aligning to TRBD2. With 5 bases clipped from V and 2 bases from J, the junction kept 4 bases outside the gene matches. The CDR3 is 14 residues long. Germline lookup yields CDR1 ENHRY and CDR2 SYGVKD. The CDR3 reads CAISLAGPQETQYF. The CDR3 DNA sequence: TGTGCCATCAGTTTAGCGGGACCTCAAGAGACCCAGTACTTC.